The 25 T cell receptor beta chains presented below share a single source sample, sequenced in a study of Graves' ophthalmopathy and Graves' hyperthyroidism (dated by TCRdb to about 2018). The instrument given in TCRdb is Illumina HiSeq 2000. TCR beta CDR3 regions were amplified from RNA transcripts for repertoire sequencing. The first round was an RT-PCR using HTBI primers with the Qiagen OneStep RT-PCR kit, and this first round was followed by a second-round multiplex PCR, then size selection and purification. TCRdb itself trimmed the public reads at Q25 with fastp, ran MiXCR and retained productive beta chains. Rows with a matching CDR3 protein are joined into one entry that keeps the most common DNA and genes. The sample table holds 170,000 or so distinct CDR3 sequences, of which around 39% were seen once. The ten largest account for less than 9.5% of the sample. The specimen was peripheral blood. The receptors here all came from a man under 40 with Graves' ophthalmopathy. Donor details come from another sample of the same person, matched by shared clones.

In its sample, this clonotype was seen many times. This chain links TRBV20-1 with TRBJ1-5; TRBD1 matches 9 bases. With V trimmed by 5 bases and J by 8 bases, 13 bases remained unmatched. This CDR3 is 15 amino acids long. Germline lookup yields CDR1 DFQATT and CDR2 SNEGSKA (reference sequence). In DNA form, the CDR3 reads TGCAGTGCTGAGGTTTGGACAGGGGATAAAGAGCCCCAGCATTTT. Translated, it gives CSAEVWTGDKEPQHF.

The V and J genes are TRBV19 and TRBJ2-6; possible D gene TRBD1, 5 bases. Germline V gene data show CDR1 as LNHDA and CDR2 as SQIVND (reference sequence). The CDR3 length is 15 residues. V was clipped by 6 bases and J by 0 bases, with 9 bases between them. CDR3 sequence: CASSSRVSGANVLTF. The DNA for the CDR3 is TGTGCCAGTAGCAGCAGGGTCTCTGGGGCCAACGTCCTGACTTTC.

The sample holds many counts of this clonotype. The chain has TRBV5-1 and TRBJ1-1; possibly TRBD1 for D (6 bases). The germline V gene encodes CDR1 SGHRS and CDR2 YFSETQ. The CDR3 spans 16 residues. V was pared by 4 bases and J by 0 bases, with 16 bases between. The chain's CDR3 is CASSPLPQGLNTEAFF. As DNA, the CDR3 is TGCGCCAGCAGCCCCCTTCCCCAGGGGTTGAACACTGAAGCTTTCTTT.

A note on this clonotype: The conserved phenylalanine or tryptophan is not found at the CDR3 terminus, so this likely reflects a read error. Because the CDR3's place on the DNA is in doubt, the DNA is left out and the CDR3 is given as listed by TCRdb. The chain uses TRBV13 and TRBJ2-7; the D segment call TRBD1 is taken from the table without a DNA check. The CDR3 numbers 12 amino acids, ends counted. Looked up from germline, CDR1 is PRHDT and CDR2 is FYEKMQ (reference sequence). The CDR3 loop is CASSPGTGPTLL.

This clonotype is medium-sized by share. The chain links TRBV6-1 to TRBJ2-7, with 13 bases identical to TRBD2. V shed 1 base, J shed 4 bases, and the junction held 1 base outside the gene matches. The CDR3 has 15 amino acids. Germline lookup yields CDR1 MNHNS and CDR2 SASEGT. The chain's CDR3 is CASSEGTSGSYEQYF. The CDR3 coding sequence is TGTGCCAGCAGTGAAGGGACTAGCGGGAGTTACGAGCAGTACTTC.

This clonotype was counted ten times or more. The chain carries TRBV27 and TRBJ2-5; D is possibly TRBD2 (5 bases). Germline CDR1 and CDR2: MNHEY and SMNVEV (reference sequence). Trimming removed 0 bases at V and 0 bases at J, with 8 bases between. This CDR3 has 15 amino acids. CDR3 sequence reads: CASSLSSGNQETQYF. The CDR3, as DNA: TGTGCCAGCAGTTTATCGTCGGGGAACCAAGAGACCCAGTACTTC.

The sample holds many counts of this clonotype. The CDR3 bases are TGCAGTGCTAATAATCCACGCTCCTACGAGCAGTACTTC. Protein sequence: CSANNPRSYEQYF. The chain uses TRBV20-1 and TRBJ2-7, with unresolved D. Looked up from germline, CDR1 is DFQATT and CDR2 is SNEGSKA (reference sequence). V was shortened by 4 bases and J by 0 bases, with 10 bases between the two germline ends. This CDR3 is built from 13 residues.

At least ten counts were recorded for this clonotype. The genes are TRBV28 and TRBJ1-5; 7 bases are shared with TRBD1. Germline V CDR1 and CDR2: MDHEN, SYDVKM. Unmatched junction bases numbered 1, after V lost 4 bases and J lost 1 base. The CDR3 loop spans 14 amino acids. The chain's CDR3 is CASSWGQSNQPQHF. The DNA of the CDR3 is TGTGCCAGCAGTTGGGGACAGAGCAATCAGCCCCAGCATTTT. The variable domain in full, completed from reference TRBV28 and TRBJ1-5, reads DVKVTQSSRYLVKRTGEKVFLECVQDMDHENMFWYRQDPGLGLRLIYFSYDVKMKEKGDIPEGYSVSREKKERFSLILESASTNQTSMYLCASSWGQSNQPQHFGDGTRLSIL.

The sample holds many counts of this clonotype. J is TRBJ2-7 and V is TRBV27; 10 positions agree with TRBD1. J gave up 4 bases and V 5 bases, and 5 bases lay outside the gene matches. The germline CDR1 and CDR2 sequences are MNHEY and SMNVEV (reference sequence). This CDR3 spans 14 amino acids. Here the CDR3 reads CASSPRQGAYEQYF. The CDR3 DNA follows: TGTGCCAGCAGTCCCCGACAGGGGGCGTACGAGCAGTACTTC.

This clonotype was observed at least ten times. The V call is TRBV6-5, the J call TRBJ1-1; unclear D gene. V was cut by 1 base and J by 10 bases, with 7 bases left in between. Looked up from germline, CDR1 is MNHEY and CDR2 is SVGAGI. The CDR3 consists of 11 residues. CDR3 coding DNA: TGTGCCAGCAGTTACTTGGCGACAGCTTTCTTT. Protein product: CASSYLATAFF.

The sample holds many counts of this clonotype. The rearrangement joins TRBV27 to TRBJ1-2; tentatively, D is TRBD1 (5 bases). CDR1 MNHEY and CDR2 SMNVEV come from the germline V gene (reference sequence). V was trimmed by 1 base and J by 1 base, leaving 10 bases between them. This CDR3 has 15 amino acids. The CDR3 is CASSLFRDGNYGYTF. The CDR3 DNA reads TGTGCCAGCAGTTTATTCAGGGATGGTAACTATGGCTACACCTTC.

This clonotype has at least ten counts. This sequence joins TRBV6-2 or TRBV6-3 and TRBJ2-4; D unresolved. Trimming took off 2 bases at V and 15 bases at J, with 20 bases between the two ends. Germline V gives CDR1 MNHEY, CDR2 SVGEGT. The CDR3 consists of 14 residues. CDR3 protein: CASSYPTLRRPPYF. DNA for the CDR3: TGTGCCAGCAGTTACCCGACACTACGTCGCCCCCCGTACTTC.

As to this clonotype: The junction shows a germline mismatch at one end, possibly a read error. The J gene is TRBJ1-1, the V gene TRBV12-3 or TRBV12-4; D gene ambiguous. The CDR3 runs to 14 residues. The CDR3 loop reads CASKAYRLNTEAFF. CDR3 sequence (DNA): TGCGCCAGCAAGGCTTACCGCTTGAACACTGAAGCTTTCTTT.

The V gene is TRBV6-1, the J gene TRBJ2-4; D remains unclear. The V end lost 5 bases, the J end lost 0 bases, and 11 bases lay between the germline ends. The germline V gene has CDR1 MNHNS and CDR2 SASEGT. This CDR3 has 15 amino acids. CDR3 loop: CASSPPGLAKNIQYF. In nucleotides, the CDR3 is TGTGCCAGCAGTCCTCCGGGTCTAGCCAAAAACATTCAGTACTTC.

The table lists this clonotype with many counts. The genes are TRBV28 and TRBJ1-5, with a possible D match to TRBD1 (6 bases). V shed 2 bases and J shed 7 bases, with 12 bases lying between them. There are 14 residues in the CDR3. From germline, CDR1 is MDHEN and CDR2 SYDVKM. Here the CDR3 reads CASSLRGVRQPQHF. In DNA, the CDR3 is TGTGCCAGCAGTTTAAGGGGGGTCCGGCAGCCCCAGCATTTT.

This clonotype was found many times. The chain carries TRBV6-1 and TRBJ2-2; D is unclear. V lost 5 bases to trimming and J lost 5 bases, with 12 bases between them. Germline CDR1 MNHNS, CDR2 SASEGT. CDR3 length: 14 amino acids. CDR3 nucleotide sequence: TGTGCCAGCAGTCCGGCCCCCGATACCGGGGAGCTGTTTTTT. This gives the protein CASSPAPDTGELFF.

The chain has TRBV6-1 and TRBJ1-6, with D hard to call. Germline-derived CDR1 and CDR2 are MNHNS and SASEGT. The V end lost 5 bases, the J end lost 10 bases, and 15 bases lay between the germline ends. CDR3 length equals 14 residues. In nucleotides, the CDR3 is TGTGCCAGCAGTCCCCGGACCAAGAACTCACCCCTCCACTTT. It yields the protein CASSPRTKNSPLHF.

The chain employs TRBV24-1 and TRBJ2-5; 9 nucleotides align to TRBD1. CDR3 length: 16 amino acids. Trimming cost V 1 base and J 1 base; bases outside gene matches: 3. Germline-derived CDR1 and CDR2 are KGHDR and SFDVKD. CDR3 nucleotides: TGTGCCACCAGTGATTTTAGGACAGGGGTCCAAGAGACCCAGTACTTC. This gives the protein CATSDFRTGVQETQYF.

This chain joins TRBV13 and TRBJ2-7; 11 nucleotides line up with TRBD2. This CDR3 has 14 amino acids. The germline V gene has CDR1 PRHDT and CDR2 FYEKMQ (reference sequence). With V trimmed by 7 bases and J by 4 bases, 6 bases remained unmatched. This chain's CDR3 is CASNSGTSGYEQYF. CDR3 nucleotide sequence: TGTGCCAGCAATTCCGGGACTAGCGGTTACGAGCAGTACTTC.

The chain is built from TRBV10-2 and TRBJ2-2; D is uncertain. V dropped 0 bases and J dropped 0 bases, with 8 bases sitting between them. The CDR3 runs 16 residues. CDR1 is WSHSY, CDR2 SAAADI, per germline. CDR3 sequence reads: CASSESAVSNTGELFF. As DNA, the CDR3 is TGCGCCAGCAGTGAGTCGGCGGTATCGAACACCGGGGAGCTGTTTTTT.

This clonotype was observed a handful of times. The chain joins TRBV6-1 to TRBJ1-1, with 8 bases that match TRBD1. Per germline, CDR1 MNHNS and CDR2 SASEGT. This CDR3 comprises 15 residues. Trimming took 5 bases from V and 0 from J; bases not matched to a gene: 5. CDR3 region: CASSQGAGMNTEAFF. CDR3 bases: TGTGCCAGCAGTCAGGGGGCGGGTATGAACACTGAAGCTTTCTTT.

This clonotype was seen many times. In DNA, the CDR3 is TGTGCCAGCAGTGCCGTAGCGGGAGGGGTAGATACGCAGTATTTT. Encoded protein: CASSAVAGGVDTQYF. V and J are TRBV6-4 and TRBJ2-3, with 11 bases identical to TRBD2. CDR1 is MRHNA, CDR2 SNTAGT, per germline. CDR3 length equals 15 residues. V trimming: 4 bases; J trimming: 5 bases; junction bases outside the gene matches: 5.

V is TRBV11-2 and J is TRBJ2-7, with a weak D call TRBD1 (6 bases). This CDR3 is 16 amino acids long. Trimming stripped 4 bases from V and 5 bases from J, with 21 bases between. Looked up from germline, CDR1 is SGHAT and CDR2 is FQNNGV. CDR3 region: CASSSRGRVSPNEQYF. CDR3 DNA sequence: TGTGCCAGCAGCTCAAGGGGGAGAGTCAGCCCTAACGAGCAGTACTTC.

This clonotype came up many times. The chain employs TRBV6-2 or TRBV6-3 and TRBJ2-7; D is ambiguous. The CDR3 covers 13 residues. Germline lookup yields CDR1 MNHEY and CDR2 SVGEGT. The V gene lost 8 bases and the J gene lost 4 bases, with 15 bases spanning the gap. This CDR3 reads CASQFGRPYEQYF. CDR3 nucleotide sequence: TGTGCCAGCCAGTTCGGACGCCCGTACGAGCAGTACTTC.

In this sample, this clonotype turned up a few times. The chain carries TRBV6-1 and TRBJ1-1, with D possibly matching TRBD1 (6 bases). The CDR3 has 14 amino acids. Looked up from germline, CDR1 is MNHNS and CDR2 is SASEGT. Trimming took 7 bases from V and 6 from J, leaving 18 bases between them. CDR3 nucleotide sequence: TGTGCCAGCAAAACTTACGGACAGTACGCTGAAGCTTTCTTT. Protein: CASKTYGQYAEAFF.